The 25 T cell receptor beta chains given below trace back to one sample, sequenced in a study of blood T cells in healthy people across ages. Combining a sample-barcoded 5' primer with a J-beta primer mix, a second PCR ran for roughly 7 to 11 cycles. TCRdb reprocessed the 5' RACE reads via MiXCR and lists one record per CDR3 protein. The sample contains fewer than 950,000 distinct CDR3 sequences, less than 70% of which appear only once. Sequencing was carried out using blood. These receptors all come from a man older than 75 in good health.

This clonotype was seen a handful of times. V usage is TRBV24-1 and J usage is TRBJ2-7; no clear D gene. Between the trimmed V and J ends, which lost 0 bases and 0 bases, there was a span of 8 bases. Germline assignment: CDR1 KGHDR and CDR2 SFDVKD. The CDR3 is made up of 15 amino acids. The CDR3 DNA sequence: TGTGCCACCAGTGATTTGGCTCAAACCTCCTACGAGCAGTACTTC. Its translation is CATSDLAQTSYEQYF.

The chain carries TRBV7-2 and TRBJ2-2, with 12 nucleotides matching TRBD2. The CDR3 covers 15 residues. CDR1 is SGHTA and CDR2 is FQGNSA in the germline V gene. Unmatched junction bases numbered 3, after V lost 5 bases and J lost 5 bases. The CDR3 here is CASSPSGRETGELFF. CDR3 sequence (DNA): TGTGCCAGCAGCCCTAGCGGGAGGGAGACCGGGGAGCTGTTTTTT.

This chain joins TRBV4-2 and TRBJ2-7, with D possibly matching TRBD2 (6 bases). The CDR3 is made up of 15 amino acids. The V gene lost 0 bases and the J gene lost 5 bases, with 14 bases spanning the gap. Germline values: CDR1 LGHNA, CDR2 YNFKEQ. The CDR3 DNA sequence: TGTGCCAGCAGCCAAGAGTCGACTAGGGGTAACGAGCAGTACTTC. Translation gives CASSQESTRGNEQYF.

This clonotype was found a few times. V is TRBV29-1 and J is TRBJ2-7; D is undetermined. This CDR3 spans 14 amino acids. Germline V gene sequence: CDR1 SQVTM, CDR2 ANQGSEA. Between the trimmed V and J ends, which lost 1 base and 6 bases, there was a span of 16 bases. CDR3 bases: TGCAGCGTTGAAGGACTTGGAATACTTGGCGAGCAGTACTTC. It is translated as CSVEGLGILGEQYF.

The chain is built from TRBV10-3 and TRBJ2-3; 10 bases match TRBD2. The germline V gene encodes CDR1 ENHRY and CDR2 SYGVKD. V gave up 0 bases and J gave up 2 bases; unmatched junction bases: 2. The CDR3 contains 16 residues. This CDR3 is CAISESTSGHTDTQYF. CDR3 nucleotide sequence: TGTGCCATCAGTGAGTCGACTAGCGGGCACACAGATACGCAGTATTTT.

This clonotype was picked up a small number of times. This chain's CDR3 is CASSRQGGYLYNEQFF. DNA for the CDR3: TGTGCCAGCAGTCGACAGGGGGGATACCTCTACAATGAGCAGTTCTTC. The V and J genes are TRBV6-5 and TRBJ2-1; 9 bases map to TRBD1. Germline V gene sequence: CDR1 MNHEY, CDR2 SVGAGI. The CDR3 sequence is 16 residues long. V was clipped by 5 bases and J by 3 bases; unmatched bases: 8.

The V and J genes are TRBV15 and TRBJ1-4, with 10 bases lining up with TRBD1. Germline trimming cut 3 bases from V and 5 bases from J; bases unmatched to any gene: 6. The CDR3 has 16 amino acids. CDR1 and CDR2 (germline): LNHNV, YYDKDF (reference sequence). This CDR3 reads CATSRDPGQGNEKLFF. CDR3 nucleotide sequence: TGTGCCACCAGCAGGGACCCGGGACAGGGGAATGAAAAACTGTTTTTT.

The chain joins TRBV5-8 to TRBJ2-6; tentatively, D is TRBD1 (5 bases). The CDR3 extends over 17 amino acids. Germline V gene lookup returns CDR1 SGHTS and CDR2 YDEGEE. V dropped 7 bases and J dropped 1 base, with 18 bases sitting between them. CDR3 amino acids: CASGAFDQRSGANVLTF. The DNA for the CDR3 is TGTGCCAGCGGGGCCTTTGACCAAAGATCTGGGGCCAACGTCCTGACTTTC.

The gene calls are TRBV5-1 and TRBJ1-2; TRBD1 agrees at 9 bases. CDR3 length equals 15 residues. The trim removed 6 bases at V and 2 bases at J, leaving 8 bases unmatched. Germline CDR1 is SGHRS and CDR2 is YFSETQ. Here the CDR3 reads CASKSGTGRNYGYTF. CDR3 coding DNA: TGCGCCAGCAAATCCGGGACAGGGCGCAACTATGGCTACACCTTC.

The rearrangement links TRBV11-2 to TRBJ2-5, with a weak D call TRBD2 (5 bases). The CDR3 runs to 18 residues. V shed 0 bases and J shed 4 bases, with 21 bases lying between them. CDR1 is SGHAT and CDR2 is FQNNGV in the germline V gene. The CDR3 nucleotides read TGTGCCAGCAGCTTAGATCTATTCGGAGGAGAGTCTAGAGAGACCCAGTACTTC. Translation: CASSLDLFGGESRETQYF. The whole variable domain, filled in from reference TRBV11-2 and TRBJ2-5, reads EAGVAQSPRYKIIEKRQSVAFWCNPISGHATLYWYQQILGQGPKLLIQFQNNGVVDDSQLPKDRFSAERLKGVDSTLKIQPAKLEDSAVYLCASSLDLFGGESRETQYFGPGTRLLVL.

The chain recombines TRBV13 with TRBJ2-3, with D hard to call. The CDR3 length is 12 residues. The ends were cut back, 6 bases at V and 14 bases at J, with 18 bases in the middle. Germline CDR1 PRHDT, CDR2 FYEKMQ (reference sequence). The CDR3 region has the DNA TGTGCCAGCAGTCCTGGCGGCGGAGACGCGTATTTT. It encodes CASSPGGGDAYF. The whole variable domain, remainder taken from reference TRBV13 and TRBJ2-3, is AAGVIQSPRHLIKEKRETATLKCYPIPRHDTVYWYQQGPGQDPQFLISFYEKMQSDKGSIPDRFSAQQFSDYHSELNMSSLELGDSALYFCASSPGGGDAYFGPGTRLTVL.

CDR3 nucleotide sequence: TGCGCCAGCAGCAGGACAGGGGGCGCGGACACCGGGGAGCTGTTTTTT. Its protein product is CASSRTGGADTGELFF. V usage is TRBV5-1 and J usage is TRBJ2-2; 11 bases match TRBD1. CDR1 SGHRS and CDR2 YFSETQ come from the germline V gene. The CDR3 runs 16 residues. V shed 4 bases and J 3 bases; nucleotides not matched to a gene: 5. Variable domain in full (rest from reference TRBV5-1 and TRBJ2-2): KAGVTQTPRYLIKTRGQQVTLSCSPISGHRSVSWYQQTPGQGLQFLFEYFSETQRNKGNFPGRFSGRQFSNSRSEMNVSTLELGDSALYLCASSRTGGADTGELFFGEGSRLTVL.

The genes are TRBV20-1 and TRBJ2-7; either TRBD1 or TRBD2 may supply D (5 bases each). The CDR3 runs to 14 residues. Germline CDR1 and CDR2: DFQATT and SNEGSKA (reference sequence). V lost 3 bases, J lost 5 bases, and 17 bases lay in between. CDR3 protein: CSARPSRGPNEQYF. The CDR3 region has the DNA TGCAGTGCTAGGCCTTCCCGGGGACCTAACGAGCAGTACTTC.

This clonotype showed up just a few times. The V call is TRBV21-1, the J call TRBJ2-7; the listed D gene, TRBD1, was not tested against the DNA. TRBV21-1 is a pseudogene locus. The CDR3 has 14 amino acids. The CDR3 is CASSNIGQGDEQYF. CDR3 sequence (DNA): TGTGCCAGCAGCAATATCGGACAGGGGGACGAGCAGTACTTC.

This chain uses TRBV5-5 with TRBJ2-4; D is unclear. V lost 4 bases and J 13 bases, leaving 21 bases between the germline ends. The germline V gene encodes CDR1 SGHKS and CDR2 YYEKEE (reference sequence). This CDR3 is built from 14 residues. The CDR3 nucleotides read TGTGCCAGCAGCCCCGGACCCCTCGAGAACAAGCAGTACTTC. This sequence encodes CASSPGPLENKQYF. The full variable domain, in which reference TRBV5-5 and TRBJ2-4 provide the parts outside the CDR3, is DAGVTQSPTHLIKTRGQQVTLRCSPISGHKSVSWYQQVLGQGPQFIFQYYEKEERGRGNFPDRFSARQFPNYSSELNVNALLLGDSALYLCASSPGPLENKQYFGAGTRLSVL.

J is TRBJ2-1 and V is TRBV29-1; 10 bases align to TRBD2. This CDR3 is 18 amino acids long. From germline, CDR1 is SQVTM and CDR2 ANQGSEA. Losses at the gene ends were 1 base for V and 0 bases for J; bases not matched to a gene: 9. This CDR3 reads CSVEGLAGARSSYNEQFF. CDR3 DNA sequence: TGCAGCGTTGAAGGGCTAGCGGGAGCGCGCTCCTCCTACAATGAGCAGTTCTTC.

The rearrangement joins TRBV28 to TRBJ2-3; D is perhaps TRBD1 (6 bases). Per the germline V gene, CDR1 is MDHEN and CDR2 is SYDVKM. Trimming left V 10 bases short and J 4 bases short, with 12 bases between. The CDR3 totals 12 residues. The CDR3 loop reads CATQGSADTQYF. In DNA form, the CDR3 reads TGTGCCACTCAGGGGAGCGCAGATACGCAGTATTTT.

V is TRBV6-1 and J is TRBJ1-5; D is ambiguous. This CDR3 region has 15 residues. Trimming pared 7 bases from V and 3 bases from J, leaving 16 bases between. Germline V gene sequence: CDR1 MNHNS, CDR2 SASEGT. This chain's CDR3 is CASTAGEYDNQPQHF. The CDR3 DNA sequence: TGTGCCAGCACCGCCGGGGAGTACGACAATCAGCCCCAGCATTTT.

This rearrangement joins TRBV14 to TRBJ2-3; weak D call: TRBD1 (6 bases). V was trimmed by 0 bases and J by 2 bases, leaving 15 bases between them. CDR3 length: 17 residues. CDR1 and CDR2 (germline): SGHDN, FVKESK. This CDR3 reads CASSQEAWQGLTDTQYF. The DNA for the CDR3 is TGTGCCAGCAGCCAAGAGGCGTGGCAGGGGCTCACAGATACGCAGTATTTT. Full variable domain (rest looked up from reference TRBV14 and TRBJ2-3): EAGVTQFPSHSVIEKGQTVTLRCDPISGHDNLYWYRRVMGKEIKFLLHFVKESKQDESGMPNNRFLAERTGGTYSTLKVQPAELEDSGVYFCASSQEAWQGLTDTQYFGPGTRLTVL.

This chain uses TRBV29-1 with TRBJ2-5, with 7 bases fitting TRBD2. Germline values: CDR1 SQVTM, CDR2 ANQGSEA. CDR3 size: 12 residues. The CDR3 loop is CRGRVLRETQYF. CDR3 in DNA: TGCAGGGGGAGGGTTCTCAGGGAGACCCAGTACTTC.

The chain carries TRBV12-5 and TRBJ1-5; TRBD1 matches 8 bases. Per germline, CDR1 LGHNT and CDR2 FRNRAP. Unmatched junction bases numbered 16, after V lost 0 bases and J lost 0 bases. The CDR3 sequence is 21 residues long. This CDR3 reads CASGLVGLDNTGGFSNQPQHF. The CDR3 nucleotides read TGTGCTAGTGGTTTGGTAGGACTAGACAATACAGGGGGTTTTAGCAATCAGCCCCAGCATTTT.

The CDR3 protein is CASRRGGNYGYTF. CDR3 coding DNA: TGTGCCAGCAGAAGGGGGGGAAACTATGGCTACACCTTC. The V call is TRBV7-2, the J call TRBJ1-2, with D perhaps matching TRBD1 (6 bases). Per the germline V gene, CDR1 is SGHTA and CDR2 is FQGNSA. There are 13 residues in the CDR3. Trimming took 6 bases from V and 2 from J, leaving 10 bases between them.

A single count supports this clonotype. The junction shows a germline mismatch at one end, possibly a read error. The chain is built from TRBV12-3 or TRBV12-4 and TRBJ1-2; D ambiguous. This CDR3 is built from 14 residues. The CDR3 DNA reads as TGTGCCAGCAGTTTCCCCATCCCCCACTATGGCTCCACCTTC. Its translation is CASSFPIPHYGSTF.

This sequence joins TRBV2 and TRBJ2-1; 8 nucleotides match TRBD2. Trimming at V came to 1 base and at J to 4 bases, leaving 6 bases not matched to a gene. CDR1 is SNHLY, CDR2 FYNNEI, per germline. The CDR3 has 16 residues. The CDR3 DNA is TGTGCCAGCAGTGAAGTGGCGGGAGGTGTATACAATGAGCAGTTCTTC. It codes for CASSEVAGGVYNEQFF.

The chain uses TRBV28 and TRBJ1-2; 8 bases align to TRBD1. The germline gives CDR1 MDHEN, CDR2 SYDVKM. The ends lost 3 bases at V and 4 bases at J; junction bases unmatched: 16. The CDR3 loop spans 18 amino acids. CDR3: CASSFRRMRDRRFYGYTF. DNA of the CDR3: TGTGCCAGCAGTTTTCGTAGGATGAGGGACAGGAGATTCTATGGCTACACCTTC.